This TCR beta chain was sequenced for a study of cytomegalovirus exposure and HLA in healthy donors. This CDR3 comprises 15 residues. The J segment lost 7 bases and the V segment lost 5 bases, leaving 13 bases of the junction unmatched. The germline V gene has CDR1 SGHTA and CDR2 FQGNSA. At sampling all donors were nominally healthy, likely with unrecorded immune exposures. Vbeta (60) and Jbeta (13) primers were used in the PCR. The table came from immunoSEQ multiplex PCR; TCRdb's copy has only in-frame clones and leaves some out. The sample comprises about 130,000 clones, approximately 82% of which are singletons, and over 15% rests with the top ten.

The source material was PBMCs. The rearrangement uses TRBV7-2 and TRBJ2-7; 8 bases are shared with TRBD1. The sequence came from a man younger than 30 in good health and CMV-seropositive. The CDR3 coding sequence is TGTGCCAGCAGCCCCCTGGGACAGGTGGCCGTAGAGCAGTACTTC. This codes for CASSPLGQVAVEQYF.